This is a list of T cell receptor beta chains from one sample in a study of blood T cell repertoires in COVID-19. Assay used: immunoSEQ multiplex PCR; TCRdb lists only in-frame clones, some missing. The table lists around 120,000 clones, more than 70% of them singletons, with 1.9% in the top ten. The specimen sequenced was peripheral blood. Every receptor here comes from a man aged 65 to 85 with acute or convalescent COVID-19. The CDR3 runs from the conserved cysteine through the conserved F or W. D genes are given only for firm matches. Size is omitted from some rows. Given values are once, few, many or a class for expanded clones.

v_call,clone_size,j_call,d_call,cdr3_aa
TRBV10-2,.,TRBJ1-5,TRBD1,CASSPDRVQPQHF
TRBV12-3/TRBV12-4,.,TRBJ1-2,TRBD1,CASSFGQDYGYTF
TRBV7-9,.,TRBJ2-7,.,CASSRDSYYEQYF
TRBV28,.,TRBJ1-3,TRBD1,CASSWTGASGNTIYF
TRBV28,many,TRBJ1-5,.,CASSLSGYQPQHF
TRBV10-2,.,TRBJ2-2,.,CASGDFSNTGELFF
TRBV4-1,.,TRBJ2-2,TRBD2,CASSPGLAGGPGELFF
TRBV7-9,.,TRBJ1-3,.,CASSQAGFSGNTIYF
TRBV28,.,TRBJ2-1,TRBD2,CASSLLAGNNEQFF
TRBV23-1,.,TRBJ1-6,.,CASSQSRHGYNSPLHF